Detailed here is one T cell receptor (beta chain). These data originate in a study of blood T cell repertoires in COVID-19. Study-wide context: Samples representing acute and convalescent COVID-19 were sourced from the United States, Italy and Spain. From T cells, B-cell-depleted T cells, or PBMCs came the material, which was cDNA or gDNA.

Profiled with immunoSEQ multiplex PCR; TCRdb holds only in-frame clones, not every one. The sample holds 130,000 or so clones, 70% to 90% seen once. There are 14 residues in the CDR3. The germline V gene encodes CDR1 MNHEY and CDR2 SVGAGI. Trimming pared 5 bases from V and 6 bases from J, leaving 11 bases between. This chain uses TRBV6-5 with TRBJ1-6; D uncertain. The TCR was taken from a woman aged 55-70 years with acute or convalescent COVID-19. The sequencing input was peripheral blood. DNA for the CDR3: TGTGCCAGCAGTCACCGGGTTTTTAATTCACCCCTCCACTTT. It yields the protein CASSHRVFNSPLHF.